This TCR beta chain is from a study of T cell changes during pregnancy in multiple sclerosis. Profiling relied on immunoSEQ multiplex PCR, and the TCRdb table lists in-frame clones only, not all of them. The sample consists of fewer than 55,000 clones, 85% to 90% of them appearing once. This CDR3 region has 16 residues. The germline V gene has CDR1 SEHNR and CDR2 FQNEAQ (reference sequence). Between the trimmed V and J ends, which lost 10 bases and 5 bases, there was a span of 27 bases. The chain joins TRBV7-9 to TRBJ2-7, with D perhaps TRBD1 (6 bases). Source: peripheral blood, taken in the second trimester of pregnancy. This receptor was taken from a female donor in good health, enrolled as a control in a pregnancy study. CDR3: CAIAESLWGQGDEQYF. The CDR3 DNA follows: TGTGCCATCGCCGAAAGTCTGTGGGGACAAGGGGACGAGCAGTACTTC.